This T cell receptor beta chain is drawn from a study of T-cell reconstitution after alpha-beta-depleted transplantation in children. Broader study findings: There were some patients whose high TCRbeta diversity at day 60 came from surviving recipient T cells and thymic progenitors. Diversity and T-cell counts at one year after transplant derived mostly from new T cells. Alpha-beta T cells about two months after transplant reportedly derived from several hundred expanded graft clones.

As regards this clonotype: What it binds is unknown.

CDR3 size: 12 residues. Trimming removed 0 bases at V and 9 bases at J, with 6 bases between. Germline CDR1 MNHNY, CDR2 SVGAGI (reference sequence). The TCRbeta library incorporated unique molecular identifiers. TCRdb reprocessed the PCR reads via MiXCR and lists one record per CDR3 protein. This table has around 670,000 distinct CDR3 sequences, 10% to 15% appearing once. The material was PBMCs, obtained before TCRalphabeta/CD19-depleted stem cell transplant. The chain uses TRBV6-6 and TRBJ2-1; a weak D match, TRBD2 (5 bases). The receptor was derived from a girl between 2 and 10 years old with congenital amegakaryocytic thrombocytopenia, due to receive a stem cell transplant. The CDR3 loop is CASSYSRAEQFF. The DNA of the CDR3 is TGTGCCAGCAGTTACTCGAGGGCTGAGCAGTTCTTC.